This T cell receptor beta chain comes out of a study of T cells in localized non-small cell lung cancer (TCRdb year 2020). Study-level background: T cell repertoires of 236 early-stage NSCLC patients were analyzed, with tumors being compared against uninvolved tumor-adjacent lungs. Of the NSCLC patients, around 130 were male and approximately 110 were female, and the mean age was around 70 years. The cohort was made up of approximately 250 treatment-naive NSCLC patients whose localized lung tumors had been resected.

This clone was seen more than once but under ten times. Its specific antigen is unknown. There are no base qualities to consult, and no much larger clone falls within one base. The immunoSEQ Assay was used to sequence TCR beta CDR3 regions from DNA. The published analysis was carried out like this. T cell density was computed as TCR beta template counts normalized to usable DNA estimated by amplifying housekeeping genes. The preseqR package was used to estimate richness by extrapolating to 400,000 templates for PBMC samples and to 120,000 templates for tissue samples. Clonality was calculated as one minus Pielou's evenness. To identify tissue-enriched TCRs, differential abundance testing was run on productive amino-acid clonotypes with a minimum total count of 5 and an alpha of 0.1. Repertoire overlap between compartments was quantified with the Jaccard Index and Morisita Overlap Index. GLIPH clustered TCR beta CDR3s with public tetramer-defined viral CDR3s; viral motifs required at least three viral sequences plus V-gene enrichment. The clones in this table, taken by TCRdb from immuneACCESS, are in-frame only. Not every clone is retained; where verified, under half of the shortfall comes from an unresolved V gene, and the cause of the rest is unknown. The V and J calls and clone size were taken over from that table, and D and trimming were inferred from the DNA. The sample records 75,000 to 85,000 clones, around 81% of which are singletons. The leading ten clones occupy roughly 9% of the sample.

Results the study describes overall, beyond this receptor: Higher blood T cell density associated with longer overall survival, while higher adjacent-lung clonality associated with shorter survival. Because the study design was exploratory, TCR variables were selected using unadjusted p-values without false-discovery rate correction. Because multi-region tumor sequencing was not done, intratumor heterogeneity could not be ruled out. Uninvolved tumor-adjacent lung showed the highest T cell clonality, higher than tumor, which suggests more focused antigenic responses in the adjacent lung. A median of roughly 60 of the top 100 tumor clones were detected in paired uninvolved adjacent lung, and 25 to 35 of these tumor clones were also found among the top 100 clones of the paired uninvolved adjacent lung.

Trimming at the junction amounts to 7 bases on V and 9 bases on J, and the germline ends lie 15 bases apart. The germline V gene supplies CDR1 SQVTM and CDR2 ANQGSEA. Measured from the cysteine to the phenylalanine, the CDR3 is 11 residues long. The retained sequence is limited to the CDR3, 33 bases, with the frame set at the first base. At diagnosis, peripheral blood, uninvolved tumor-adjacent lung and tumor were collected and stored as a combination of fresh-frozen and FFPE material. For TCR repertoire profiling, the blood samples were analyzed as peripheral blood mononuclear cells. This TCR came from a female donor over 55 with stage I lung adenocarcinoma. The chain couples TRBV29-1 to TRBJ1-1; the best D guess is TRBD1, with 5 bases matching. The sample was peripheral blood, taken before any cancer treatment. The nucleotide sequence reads TGCAGCGCCTGGGGTCAGGGAAAAGCTTTCTTT. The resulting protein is CSAWGQGKAFF.